The 32 T cell receptor beta chains given below trace back to one sample, sequenced in a study of cytomegalovirus exposure and HLA in healthy donors. 13 Jbeta primers and 60 Vbeta primers were used for the PCR. Sequencing was performed with immunoSEQ multiplex PCR; in TCRdb, only in-frame clones are kept and a portion is missing. The sample has around 150,000 clones, about four fifths seen once. Sequenced material: PBMCs. The receptor source for this set is a middle-aged man in good health and CMV-seropositive.

This clone showed up just once. The chain joins TRBV5-1 to TRBJ2-4, with TRBD2 matching 9 bases. The CDR3 has 15 residues. Germline CDR1 reads SGHRS; CDR2 reads YFSETQ. V was pared by 2 bases and J by 5 bases, with 5 bases of the junction left unmatched. The CDR3: CASSLLAGGENIQYF. The CDR3 DNA reads as TGCGCCAGCAGCTTACTCGCGGGAGGGGAAAACATTCAGTACTTC.

The V gene is TRBV6-1, the J gene TRBJ2-5; D remains ambiguous. The germline CDR1 and CDR2 sequences are MNHNS and SASEGT. V was shortened by 3 bases and J by 3 bases, with 5 bases between the two germline ends. This CDR3 comprises 12 residues. CDR3 region: CASSDSEETQYF. The CDR3 DNA sequence: TGTGCCAGCAGTGATTCGGAAGAGACCCAGTACTTC.

The chain couples TRBV7-6 to TRBJ2-5; a weak D match, TRBD1 (5 bases). This CDR3 comprises 14 residues. Trimming removed 3 bases at V and 6 bases at J, with 14 bases between. Per germline, CDR1 SGHVS and CDR2 FNYEAQ. CDR3 sequence reads: CASSLSPDIKTQYF. CDR3 nucleotides: TGTGCCAGCAGCTTGTCTCCGGACATCAAGACCCAGTACTTC.

The rearrangement joins TRBV30 to TRBJ2-5; the D gene is possibly TRBD2 (7 bases). CDR1 GTSNPN and CDR2 SVGIG come from the germline V gene (reference sequence). The V end lost 0 bases, the J end lost 9 bases, and 20 bases lay between the germline ends. This CDR3 comprises 15 residues. The CDR3 DNA reads as TGTGCCTGGAGTGTAACGGGGGGCGAAATAGCGGCCCAGTACTTC. Encoded protein: CAWSVTGGEIAAQYF.

V is TRBV9 and J is TRBJ2-1; D possibly corresponds to TRBD1 (5 bases). With 4 bases removed from V and 0 bases from J, the gap between germline ends came to 20 bases. CDR1 and CDR2 from the germline V gene are SGDLS and YYNGEE. This CDR3 has 18 amino acids. CDR3 amino acids: CASSRLHPGSSSYNEQFF. The CDR3 DNA reads as TGTGCCAGCAGCCGGCTCCATCCAGGGTCGAGCTCCTACAATGAGCAGTTCTTC.

The chain links TRBV5-1 to TRBJ2-5, with 13 bases matching TRBD2. The DNA matches TRBJ2-7 better at its end, which makes the J call doubtful. The CDR3 is 16 amino acids. The germline CDR1 and CDR2 sequences are SGHRS and YFSETQ. CDR3 DNA sequence: TGCGCCAGCAGTCTGGGACTAGCGGGGCTAGTCTACGAGCAGTACTTC. Translation: CASSLGLAGLVYEQYF.

The chain links TRBV5-1 to TRBJ2-5; no reliable D call. V was pared by 2 bases and J by 2 bases, with 10 bases between. Germline CDR1 SGHRS, CDR2 YFSETQ. This CDR3 contains 14 residues. CDR3 sequence: CASSFPTEQETQYF. In DNA, the CDR3 is TGCGCCAGCAGCTTCCCGACTGAACAAGAGACCCAGTACTTC.

The chain links TRBV21-1 to TRBJ2-7; the table assigns TRBD1, which was not confirmed against the DNA. TRBV21-1 corresponds to a pseudogene. The CDR3 extends over 14 amino acids. The CDR3 loop is CASSRRDRVPEQYF. The DNA for the CDR3 is TGTGCCAGCAGCCGAAGGGACAGGGTACCCGAGCAGTACTTC.

The chain is built from TRBV7-9 and TRBJ1-2; tentatively, D is TRBD1 (5 bases). Trimming stripped 0 bases from V and 8 bases from J, with 13 bases between. CDR3 length: 14 residues. Germline lookup yields CDR1 SEHNR and CDR2 FQNEAQ (reference sequence). CDR3 in DNA: TGTGCCAGCAGCTTAGCTTTGTGGGGCGGAGGCTACACCTTC. It yields the protein CASSLALWGGGYTF.

The chain recombines TRBV9 with TRBJ1-1; 10 positions match TRBD1. Germline CDR1 and CDR2: SGDLS and YYNGEE. V gave up 4 bases and J gave up 7 bases; unmatched junction bases: 7. This CDR3 contains 14 residues. The CDR3 loop is CASSSWTGGCEAFF. DNA for the CDR3: TGTGCCAGCAGCTCCTGGACAGGGGGTTGTGAAGCTTTCTTT.

The V gene is TRBV6-1, the J gene TRBJ1-2, with D possibly TRBD1 on 5 matching bases. Germline CDR1 and CDR2: MNHNS and SASEGT. Trimming took off 4 bases at V and 5 bases at J, with 14 bases between the two ends. This CDR3 spans 14 amino acids. This chain's CDR3 is CASSATLDRYGYTF. The CDR3 DNA follows: TGTGCCAGCAGTGCTACTTTAGACAGATATGGCTACACCTTC.

The CDR3 spells CAWEKPGLTTPLHF. The DNA for the CDR3 is TGTGCCTGGGAAAAACCGGGACTAACTACACCCCTCCACTTT. J is TRBJ1-6 and V is TRBV30; a weak D match, TRBD1 (5 bases). Germline CDR1 GTSNPN, CDR2 SVGIG (reference sequence). The CDR3 length is 14 residues. Deletions cut 5 bases from V and 11 bases from J, with 19 bases between.

The chain employs TRBV11-2 and TRBJ2-3, with TRBD2 identical over 12 bases. This CDR3 has 18 amino acids. CDR1 is SGHAT, CDR2 FQNNGV, per germline. Trimming removed 1 base from V and 2 bases from J; junction bases left unmatched: 7. CDR3 nucleotides: TGTGCCAGCAGCTTAGTCCCGACTAGCGGGAGTTCCACAGATACGCAGTATTTT. Translation: CASSLVPTSGSSTDTQYF.

The chain couples TRBV6-5 to TRBJ1-4, with D possibly matching TRBD1 (5 bases). Germline lookup yields CDR1 MNHEY and CDR2 SVGAGI. The CDR3 is 10 amino acids. Trimming cost V 11 bases and J 8 bases, with 9 bases left between them. Here the CDR3 DNA reads TGTGCCTCCGGGGGAGAAAAACTGTTTTTT. Its translation is CASGGEKLFF.

The rearrangement joins TRBV5-1 to TRBJ2-1; D unresolved. There are 13 residues in the CDR3. Germline V gene sequence: CDR1 SGHRS, CDR2 YFSETQ. The germline V and J ends were trimmed by 5 bases and 3 bases, with 9 bases remaining between them. This CDR3 reads CASRADNYNEQFF. CDR3 coding DNA: TGCGCCAGCAGAGCTGACAACTACAATGAGCAGTTCTTC.

This sequence joins TRBV4-3 and TRBJ1-4; D gene uncertain. The V end lost 3 bases, the J end lost 4 bases, and 15 bases lay between the germline ends. This CDR3 comprises 16 residues. Germline lookup yields CDR1 LGHNA and CDR2 YSLEER. The CDR3 coding sequence is TGCGCCAGCAGCCAGTGGTTTGGGCAGGTTAATGAAAAACTGTTTTTT. Its translation is CASSQWFGQVNEKLFF.

The chain couples TRBV6-1 to TRBJ1-3; 9 nucleotides agree with TRBD1. Germline lookup yields CDR1 MNHNS and CDR2 SASEGT. V trimming: 4 bases; J trimming: 0 bases; junction bases outside the gene matches: 13. CDR3 size: 19 residues. CDR3 loop: CASSVSGQGGFGSGNTIYF. DNA of the CDR3: TGTGCCAGCAGTGTATCGGGACAGGGTGGTTTCGGCTCTGGAAACACCATATATTTT.

There are a few counts of this clone. The J gene is TRBJ1-1, the V gene TRBV25-1, with D possibly TRBD1 on 5 matching bases. V lost 5 bases, J lost 4 bases, and 26 bases lay in between. CDR3 length equals 18 residues. The germline V gene encodes CDR1 MGHDK and CDR2 SYGVNS. CDR3 protein: CASSPTTGTLLQSTEAFF. The CDR3 DNA reads TGTGCCAGCAGTCCCACCACCGGGACTCTTCTCCAAAGCACTGAAGCTTTCTTT. Drawing the rest from reference TRBV25-1 and TRBJ1-1, the complete variable domain is EADIYQTPRYLVIGTGKKITLECSQTMGHDKMYWYQQDPGMELHLIHYSYGVNSTEKGDLSSESTVSRIRTEHFPLTLESARPSHTSQYLCASSPTTGTLLQSTEAFFGQGTRLTVV.

The chain is built from TRBV9 and TRBJ2-3; tentatively, D is TRBD2 (7 bases). The ends were cut back, 2 bases at V and 2 bases at J, with 15 bases in the middle. The CDR3 is 16 amino acids. The germline V gene has CDR1 SGDLS and CDR2 YYNGEE. In DNA, the CDR3 is TGTGCCAGCAGCGTCGCGAGGGGGGGCTCCACAGATACGCAGTATTTT. Encoded protein: CASSVARGGSTDTQYF.

The rearrangement uses TRBV6-6 and TRBJ2-7; D call uncertain. The ends were cut back, 6 bases at V and 4 bases at J, with 10 bases in the middle. Germline V gene data show CDR1 as MNHNY and CDR2 as SVGAGI (reference sequence). CDR3 length equals 12 residues. The CDR3 is CASSRLGYEQYF. The CDR3 bases are TGTGCCAGCAGCCGTCTAGGTTACGAGCAGTACTTC.

The chain uses TRBV5-5 and TRBJ1-3; D remains ambiguous. The CDR3 covers 13 residues. CDR1 and CDR2 from the germline V gene are SGHKS and YYEKEE (reference sequence). The V end was cut by 6 bases, the J end by 0 bases, with 7 bases between. CDR3 sequence (DNA): TGTGCCAGCATCGGTTACTCTGGAAACACCATATATTTT. This encodes CASIGYSGNTIYF.

The J gene is TRBJ1-2, the V gene TRBV5-1, with D hard to call. The CDR3 runs 12 residues. Trimming pared 0 bases from V and 6 bases from J, leaving 6 bases between. Germline CDR1 SGHRS, CDR2 YFSETQ. CDR3 coding DNA: TGCGCCAGCAGCTTGGATGAGGATGGCTACACCTTC. Translated: CASSLDEDGYTF.

This clone occurred a few times. The rearrangement joins TRBV18 to TRBJ2-7; 7 bases are a match to TRBD1. The CDR3 length is 17 residues. The V gene end was trimmed by 5 bases and the J gene end by 0 bases; junction bases not matched to a gene: 13. Germline CDR1 and CDR2: KGHSH and LQKENI. This CDR3 is CASSSFFQGESSYEQYF. The CDR3 coding sequence is TGTGCCAGCTCATCATTCTTCCAGGGGGAGAGCTCCTACGAGCAGTACTTC.

The rearrangement uses TRBV4-1 and TRBJ2-1; perhaps TRBD2 as D (5 bases). Between the trimmed V and J ends, which lost 0 bases and 6 bases, there was a span of 9 bases. Looked up from germline, CDR1 is MGHRA and CDR2 is YSYEKL. The CDR3 length is 14 residues. CDR3 DNA sequence: TGCGCCAGCAGCCAAGACGAGGAGGCCAATGAGCAGTTCTTC. Translating gives CASSQDEEANEQFF.

This chain links TRBV18 with TRBJ2-7, with D unresolved. The CDR3 consists of 15 residues. Germline V gene lookup returns CDR1 KGHSH and CDR2 LQKENI. V was cut by 0 bases and J by 2 bases, with 11 bases left in between. The CDR3 here is CASSPPSHSPYEQYF. Here the CDR3 DNA reads TGTGCCAGCTCACCACCGTCACACAGTCCCTACGAGCAGTACTTC.

The J gene is TRBJ2-3, the V gene TRBV25-1; TRBD1 is a possible D gene (6 bases). Germline V gene data show CDR1 as MGHDK and CDR2 as SYGVNS. This CDR3 comprises 15 residues. V gave up 5 bases and J gave up 6 bases, with 18 bases separating them. The CDR3 coding sequence is TGTGCCAGCAGTCATTACAGGGAACTCAGGGATACGCAGTATTTT. It translates to CASSHYRELRDTQYF.

CDR3 DNA sequence: TGTGCCAGCGGGAGGGTTACGTATGGCTACACCTTC. Its translation is CASGRVTYGYTF. The chain is built from TRBV7-2 and TRBJ1-2; D not resolved. Germline lookup yields CDR1 SGHTA and CDR2 FQGNSA. Trimming stripped 8 bases from V and 5 bases from J, with 12 bases between. CDR3 length: 12 residues.

The chain has TRBV6-6 and TRBJ1-2; 7 nucleotides align to TRBD1. Trimming took 6 bases from V and 3 from J; bases not matched to a gene: 10. Germline CDR1 is MNHNY and CDR2 is SVGAGI (reference sequence). CDR3 length: 15 amino acids. The CDR3 DNA reads TGTGCCAGCAGGCCTGACAGGGTGGTTTACTATGGCTACACCTTC. This sequence encodes CASRPDRVVYYGYTF.

The V call is TRBV2, the J call TRBJ2-3; D not certain. Deletions cut 6 bases from V and 5 bases from J, with 9 bases between. Germline lookup yields CDR1 SNHLY and CDR2 FYNNEI. This CDR3 region has 12 residues. In DNA form, the CDR3 reads TGTGCCAGCAGCGGTCCCGTAGATACGCAGTATTTT. This sequence encodes CASSGPVDTQYF. The complete variable domain, with remaining parts taken from reference TRBV2 and TRBJ2-3, reads EPEVTQTPSHQVTQMGQEVILRCVPISNHLYFYWYRQILGQKVEFLVSFYNNEISEKSEIFDDQFSVERPDGSNFTLKIRSTKLEDSAMYFCASSGPVDTQYFGPGTRLTVL.

This chain joins TRBV6-6 and TRBJ2-2; 7 nucleotides agree with TRBD2. V trimming: 8 bases; J trimming: 6 bases; junction bases outside the gene matches: 12. This CDR3 comprises 15 residues. Germline CDR1 MNHNY, CDR2 SVGAGI (reference sequence). CDR3 sequence: CASRGREGQAGELFF. The CDR3 DNA is TGTGCCAGCCGGGGGAGGGAGGGCCAGGCCGGGGAGCTGTTTTTT.

This rearrangement joins TRBV29-1 to TRBJ2-6, with a weak D call TRBD2 (6 bases). V dropped 5 bases and J dropped 0 bases, with 8 bases sitting between them. The CDR3 totals 14 residues. Germline lookup yields CDR1 SQVTM and CDR2 ANQGSEA. The CDR3 nucleotides read TGCAGCGTTTCCGGGGGCTCTGGGGCCAACGTCCTGACTTTC. This gives the protein CSVSGGSGANVLTF.

V usage is TRBV18 and J usage is TRBJ2-1; D perhaps matches TRBD1 (6 bases). Germline CDR1 reads KGHSH; CDR2 reads LQKENI. This CDR3 region has 15 residues. Trimming pared 0 bases from V and 6 bases from J, leaving 12 bases between. The chain's CDR3 is CASSPPGTPFNEQFF. Written as DNA, the CDR3 is TGTGCCAGCTCACCACCCGGGACACCCTTCAATGAGCAGTTCTTC.